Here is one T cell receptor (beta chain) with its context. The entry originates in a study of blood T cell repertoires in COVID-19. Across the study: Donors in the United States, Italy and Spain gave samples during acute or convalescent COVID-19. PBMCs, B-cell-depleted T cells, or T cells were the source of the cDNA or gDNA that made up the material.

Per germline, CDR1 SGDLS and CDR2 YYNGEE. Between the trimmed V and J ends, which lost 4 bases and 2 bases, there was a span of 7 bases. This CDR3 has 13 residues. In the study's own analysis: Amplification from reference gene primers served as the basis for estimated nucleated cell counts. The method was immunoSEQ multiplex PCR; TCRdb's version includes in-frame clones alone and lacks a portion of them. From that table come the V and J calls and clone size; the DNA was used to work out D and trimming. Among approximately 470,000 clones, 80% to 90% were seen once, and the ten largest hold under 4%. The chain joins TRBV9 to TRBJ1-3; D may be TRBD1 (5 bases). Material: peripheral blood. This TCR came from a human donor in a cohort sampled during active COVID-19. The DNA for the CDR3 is TGTGCCAGCAGCCAGGGCCCTGGAAACACCATATATTTT. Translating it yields CASSQGPGNTIYF.